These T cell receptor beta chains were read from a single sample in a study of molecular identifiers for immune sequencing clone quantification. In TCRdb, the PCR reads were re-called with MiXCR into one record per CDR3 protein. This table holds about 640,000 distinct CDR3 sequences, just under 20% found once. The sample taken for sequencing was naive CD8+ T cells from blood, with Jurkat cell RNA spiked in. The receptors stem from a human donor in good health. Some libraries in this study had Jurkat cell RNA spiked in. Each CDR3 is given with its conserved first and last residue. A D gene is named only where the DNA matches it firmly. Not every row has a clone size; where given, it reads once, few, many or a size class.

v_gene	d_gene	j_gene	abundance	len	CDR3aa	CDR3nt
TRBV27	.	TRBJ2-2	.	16	CASSLLNYANTGELFF	TGTGCCAGCAGTTTGCTGAACTACGCGAACACCGGGGAGCTGTTTTTT
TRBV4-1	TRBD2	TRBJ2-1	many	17	CASSRLVASGSYNEQFF	TGCGCCAGCAGCCGCCTTGTAGCTAGCGGGAGTTACAATGAGCAGTTCTTC
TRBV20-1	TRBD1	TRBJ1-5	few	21	CSARVFGPETGSGYSNQPQHF	TGCAGTGCTAGAGTATTCGGGCCCGAGACAGGGTCGGGGTATAGCAATCAGCCCCAGCATTTT
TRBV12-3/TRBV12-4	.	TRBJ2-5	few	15	CASKEDSDPQETQYF	TGTGCCAGCAAAGAAGACAGCGACCCACAAGAGACCCAGTACTTC
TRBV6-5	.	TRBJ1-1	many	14	CASSRGGTNTEAFF	TGTGCCAGCAGTAGGGGGGGAACGAACACTGAAGCTTTCTTT
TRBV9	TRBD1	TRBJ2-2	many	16	CASSAPGQGITGELFF	TGTGCCAGCAGCGCCCCGGGACAGGGAATCACCGGGGAGCTGTTTTTT
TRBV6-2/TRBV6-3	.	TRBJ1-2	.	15	CASSYTPTANYGYTF	TGTGCCAGCAGTTACACCCCGACAGCCAACTATGGCTACACCTTC
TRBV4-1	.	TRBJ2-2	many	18	CASSQDLFQRLNTGELFF	TGCGCCAGCAGCCAAGATTTATTCCAGCGATTGAACACCGGGGAGCTGTTTTTT
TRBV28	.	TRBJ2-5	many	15	CASSTDWDTQETQYF	TGTGCCAGCAGCACCGACTGGGACACCCAAGAGACCCAGTACTTC
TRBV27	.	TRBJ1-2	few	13	CASSLAKNHGYTF	TGTGCCAGCAGTTTAGCCAAAAACCATGGCTACACCTTC
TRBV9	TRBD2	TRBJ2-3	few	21	CASSVAESSGGKHPSTDTQYF	TGTGCCAGCAGCGTAGCGGAGAGTAGCGGGGGAAAACATCCTAGCACAGATACGCAGTATTTT
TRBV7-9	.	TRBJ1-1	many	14	CASSGAAGFTEAFF	TGTGCCAGCAGCGGCGCTGCAGGGTTCACTGAAGCTTTCTTT
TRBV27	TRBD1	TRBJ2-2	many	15	CATGDRPTYTGELFF	TGTGCCACCGGGGACAGGCCCACTTACACCGGGGAGCTGTTTTTT
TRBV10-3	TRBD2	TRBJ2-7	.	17	CAISPVAGERRSYEQYF	TGTGCCATCAGTCCGGTAGCGGGGGAGAGACGCTCCTACGAGCAGTACTTC
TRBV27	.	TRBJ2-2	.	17	CASSLTTGRSNTGELFF	TGTGCCAGCAGTTTAACAACGGGGCGGTCGAACACCGGGGAGCTGTTTTTT
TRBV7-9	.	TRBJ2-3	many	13	CASSFSESDTQYF	TGTGCCAGCAGCTTTTCTGAATCAGATACGCAGTATTTT
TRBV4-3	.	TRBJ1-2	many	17	CASSQILKTHKGYGYTF	TGCGCCAGCAGCCAGATCCTCAAGACTCACAAGGGCTATGGCTACACCTTC
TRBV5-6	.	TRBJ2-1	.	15	CASSLSWTTGQEQFF	TGTGCCAGCAGCTTATCGTGGACGACGGGGCAGGAGCAGTTCTTC
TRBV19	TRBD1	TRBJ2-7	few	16	CASSSRTGGTFYEQYF	TGTGCCAGTAGTTCGAGGACAGGGGGAACTTTCTACGAGCAGTACTTC
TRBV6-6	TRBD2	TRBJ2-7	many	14	CASRVTSGAYEQYF	TGTGCCAGCAGAGTGACTAGCGGAGCCTACGAGCAGTACTTC
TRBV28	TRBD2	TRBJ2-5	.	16	CASSQRVAGGWETQYF	TGTGCCAGCAGCCAAAGGGTTGCGGGAGGGTGGGAGACCCAGTACTTC
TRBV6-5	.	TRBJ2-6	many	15	CASRVRGSGANVLTF	TGTGCCAGCAGAGTGAGGGGCTCTGGGGCCAACGTCCTGACTTTC
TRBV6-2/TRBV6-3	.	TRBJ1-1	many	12	CASTILGTEAFF	TGTGCCAGCACCATTCTGGGAACTGAAGCTTTCTTT
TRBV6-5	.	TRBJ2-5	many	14	CASSYLRNQETQYF	TGTGCCAGCAGTTACTTGCGGAACCAAGAGACCCAGTACTTC
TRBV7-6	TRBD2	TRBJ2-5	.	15	CASSLFQAGAETQYF	TGTGCCAGCAGCTTATTCCAAGCGGGGGCTGAGACCCAGTACTTC
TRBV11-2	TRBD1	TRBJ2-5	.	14	CASSIRQGKGTQYF	TGTGCCAGCAGCATCAGACAGGGCAAGGGGACCCAGTACTTC
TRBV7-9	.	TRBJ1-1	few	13	CASSLAVRNEAFF	TGTGCCAGCAGCTTAGCCGTGAGGAATGAAGCTTTCTTT
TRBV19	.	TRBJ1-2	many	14	CASSPAQGDYGYTF	TGTGCCAGTAGCCCAGCCCAGGGTGACTATGGCTACACCTTC
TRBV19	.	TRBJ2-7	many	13	CASSPGRTYEQYF	TGTGCCAGCAGCCCGGGCCGCACCTACGAGCAGTACTTC
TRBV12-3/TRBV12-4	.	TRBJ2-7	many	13	CASSPGLKYEQYF	TGTGCCAGCAGTCCAGGACTAAAATACGAGCAGTACTTC
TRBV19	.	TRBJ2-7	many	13	CASSWGDSYEQYF	TGTGCCAGTAGTTGGGGTGACAGCTACGAGCAGTACTTC
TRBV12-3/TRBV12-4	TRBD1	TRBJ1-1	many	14	CASSPRQGGSEAFF	TGTGCCAGCAGCCCCAGACAGGGAGGCTCTGAAGCTTTCTTT
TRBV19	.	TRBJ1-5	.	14	CASNPLRGLKPQHF	TGTGCCAGTAATCCTCTGAGAGGGCTTAAGCCCCAGCATTTT
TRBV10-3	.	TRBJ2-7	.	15	CAISETAGLAYEQYF	TGTGCCATCAGTGAGACGGCAGGCTTAGCCTACGAGCAGTACTTC
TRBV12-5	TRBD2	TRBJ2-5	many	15	CASGLDEAGMVTQYF	TGTGCTAGTGGTTTGGATGAAGCGGGAATGGTGACCCAGTACTTC
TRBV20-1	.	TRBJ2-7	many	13	CSASWGRVYEQYF	TGCAGTGCTAGTTGGGGCAGGGTCTACGAGCAGTACTTC
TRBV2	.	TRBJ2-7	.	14	CASSEGGDDYEQYF	TGTGCCAGCAGTGAAGGCGGGGACGACTACGAGCAGTACTTC
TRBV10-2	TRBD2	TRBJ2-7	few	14	CASSDPGGRYEQYF	TGCGCCAGCAGTGACCCGGGGGGGAGGTACGAGCAGTACTTC
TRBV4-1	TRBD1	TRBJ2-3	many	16	CASRPAGQGATDTQYF	TGCGCCAGCAGACCAGCTGGACAGGGCGCCACAGATACGCAGTATTTT
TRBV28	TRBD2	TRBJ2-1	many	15	CASSLRRTSGIEQFF	TGTGCCAGCAGTCTCAGAAGGACTAGCGGGATCGAGCAGTTCTTC
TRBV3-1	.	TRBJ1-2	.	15	CASSQDVLALYGYAF	TGTGCCAGCAGCCAAGACGTTCTAGCGCTCTATGGCTACGCCTTC
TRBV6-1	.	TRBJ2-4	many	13	CASSELGADIQYF	TGTGCCAGCAGTGAACTGGGGGCTGACATTCAGTACTTC
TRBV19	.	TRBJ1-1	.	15	CASRPWAAGNTEAFF	TGTGCCAGTAGGCCCTGGGCCGCGGGAAACACTGAAGCTTTCTTT
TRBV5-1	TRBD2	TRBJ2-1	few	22	CASSSTPGTSGRAYKIYNEQFF	TGCGCCAGCAGCTCGACCCCCGGGACTAGCGGGAGGGCCTATAAGATCTACAATGAGCAGTTCTTC
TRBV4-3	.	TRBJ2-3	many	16	CASSQDWRGPGDTQYF	TGCGCCAGCAGCCAAGATTGGCGGGGGCCGGGAGATACGCAGTATTTT
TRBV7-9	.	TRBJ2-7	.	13	CASSLASEHEQYF	TGTGCCAGCAGCTTAGCTAGCGAACACGAGCAGTACTTC
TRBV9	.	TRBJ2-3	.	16	CASSAGAGVRTDTQYF	TGTGCCAGCAGCGCAGGGGCGGGAGTACGGACAGATACGCAGTATTTT
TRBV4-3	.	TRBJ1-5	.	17	CASSHRTYREGNQPQHF	TGCGCCAGCAGCCACCGGACCTACAGGGAAGGCAATCAGCCCCAGCATTTT